This T cell receptor beta chain came from a study of beta chain features in type 1 diabetes. Study as a whole: Healthy donors resembled patients in age, gender and cell yields.

Reverse transcription of all isolated RNA meant that expressed TCRB transcripts were sequenced. Method: immunoSEQ multiplex PCR; TCRdb's copy keeps in-frame clones and lacks some. Of approximately 38,000 clones in the sample, around 49% were seen once. The sample was central memory CD4+ T cells from blood. The origin of this receptor is a woman between 18 and 29 years old in good health.

The CDR3 region is CASSFTTGAWDTEAFF. CDR3 coding DNA: TGCGCCAGCAGCTTTACAACAGGGGCCTGGGACACTGAAGCTTTCTTT. The rearrangement links TRBV5-1 to TRBJ1-1; TRBD1 matches 7 bases. V was pared by 2 bases and J by 3 bases, with 10 bases of the junction left unmatched. Germline CDR1 reads SGHRS; CDR2 reads YFSETQ. This CDR3 region has 16 residues. The complete variable domain, with remaining parts taken from reference TRBV5-1 and TRBJ1-1, reads KAGVTQTPRYLIKTRGQQVTLSCSPISGHRSVSWYQQTPGQGLQFLFEYFSETQRNKGNFPGRFSGRQFSNSRSEMNVSTLELGDSALYLCASSFTTGAWDTEAFFGQGTRLTVV.